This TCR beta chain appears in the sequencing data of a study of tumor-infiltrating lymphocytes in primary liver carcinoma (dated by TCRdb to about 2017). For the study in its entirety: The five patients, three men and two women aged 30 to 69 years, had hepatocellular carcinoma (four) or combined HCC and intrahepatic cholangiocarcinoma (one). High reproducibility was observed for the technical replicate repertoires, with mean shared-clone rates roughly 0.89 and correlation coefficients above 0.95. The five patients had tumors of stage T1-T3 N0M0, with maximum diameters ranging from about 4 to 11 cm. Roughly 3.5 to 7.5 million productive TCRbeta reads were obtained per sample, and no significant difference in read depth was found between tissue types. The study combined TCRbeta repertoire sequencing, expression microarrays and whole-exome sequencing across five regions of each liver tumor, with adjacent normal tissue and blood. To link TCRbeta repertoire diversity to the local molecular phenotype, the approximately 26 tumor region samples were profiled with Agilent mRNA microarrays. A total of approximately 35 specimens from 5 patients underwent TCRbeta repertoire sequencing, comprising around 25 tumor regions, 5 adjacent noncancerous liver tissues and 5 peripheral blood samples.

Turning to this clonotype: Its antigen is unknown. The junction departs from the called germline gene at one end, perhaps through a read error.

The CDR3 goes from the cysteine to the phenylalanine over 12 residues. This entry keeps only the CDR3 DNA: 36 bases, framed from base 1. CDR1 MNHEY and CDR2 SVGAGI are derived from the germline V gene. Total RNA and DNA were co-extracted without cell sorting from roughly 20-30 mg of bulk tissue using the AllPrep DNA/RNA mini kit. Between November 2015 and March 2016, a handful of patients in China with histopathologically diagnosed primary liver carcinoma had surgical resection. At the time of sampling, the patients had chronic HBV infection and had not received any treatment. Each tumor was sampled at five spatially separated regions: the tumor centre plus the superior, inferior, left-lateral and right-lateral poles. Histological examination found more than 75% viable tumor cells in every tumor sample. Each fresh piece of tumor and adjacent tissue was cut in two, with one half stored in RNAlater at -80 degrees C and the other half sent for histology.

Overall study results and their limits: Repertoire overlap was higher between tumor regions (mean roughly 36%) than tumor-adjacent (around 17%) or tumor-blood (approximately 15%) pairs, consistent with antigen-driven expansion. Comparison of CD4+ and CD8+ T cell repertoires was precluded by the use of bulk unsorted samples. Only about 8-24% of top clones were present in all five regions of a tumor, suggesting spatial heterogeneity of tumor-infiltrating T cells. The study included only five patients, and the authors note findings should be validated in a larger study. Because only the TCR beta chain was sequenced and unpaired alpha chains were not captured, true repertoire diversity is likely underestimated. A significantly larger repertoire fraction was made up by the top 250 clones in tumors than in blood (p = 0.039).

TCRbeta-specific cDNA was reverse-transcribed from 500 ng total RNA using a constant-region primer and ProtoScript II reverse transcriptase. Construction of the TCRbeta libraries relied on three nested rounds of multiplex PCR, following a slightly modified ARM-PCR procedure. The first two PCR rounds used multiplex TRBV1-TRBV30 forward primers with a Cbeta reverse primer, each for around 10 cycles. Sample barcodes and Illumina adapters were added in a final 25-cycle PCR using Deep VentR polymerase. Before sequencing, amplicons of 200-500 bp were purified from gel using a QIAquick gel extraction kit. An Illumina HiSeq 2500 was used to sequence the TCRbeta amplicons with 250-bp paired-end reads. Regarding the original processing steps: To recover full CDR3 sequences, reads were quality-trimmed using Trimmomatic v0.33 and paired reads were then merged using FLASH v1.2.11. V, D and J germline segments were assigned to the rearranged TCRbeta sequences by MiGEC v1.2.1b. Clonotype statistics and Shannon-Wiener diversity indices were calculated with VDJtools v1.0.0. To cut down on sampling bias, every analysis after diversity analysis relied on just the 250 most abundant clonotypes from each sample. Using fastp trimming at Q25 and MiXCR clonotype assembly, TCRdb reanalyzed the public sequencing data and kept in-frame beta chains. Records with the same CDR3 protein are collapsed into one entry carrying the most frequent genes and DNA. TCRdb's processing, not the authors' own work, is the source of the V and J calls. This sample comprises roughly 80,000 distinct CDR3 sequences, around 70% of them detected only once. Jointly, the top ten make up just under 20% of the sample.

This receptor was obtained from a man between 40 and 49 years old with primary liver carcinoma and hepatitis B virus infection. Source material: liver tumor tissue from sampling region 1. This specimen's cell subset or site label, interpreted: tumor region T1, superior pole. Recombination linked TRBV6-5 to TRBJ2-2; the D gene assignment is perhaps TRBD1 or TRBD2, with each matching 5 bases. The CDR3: CAGRVRGGELFF. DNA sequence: TGTGCCGGCAGGGTGAGGGGCGGGGAGCTGTTTTTT.